Each of the 24 T cell receptor beta chains below was sequenced from the same sample in a study of T cell repertoires in cytomegalovirus infection. TCRdb recomputed calls from the reads with MiXCR, one row per CDR3 protein. Found here are 95,000 to 150,000 distinct CDR3 sequences, more than 30% of them singletons; the top ten hold around three fifths. Their antigens are not known. The sequencing used CD8+ T cells from cultured PBMCs, collected from culture after CMV antigen stimulation. All receptors derive from a human donor in good health (CMV status not recorded). Some clones in this sample may be carry-over from other donors' samples.

This clonotype was detected a few times. The chain employs TRBV4-3 and TRBJ2-7; perhaps TRBD2 as D (6 bases). Trimming left V 0 bases short and J 0 bases short, with 12 bases between. This CDR3 is built from 16 residues. Germline CDR1 LGHNA, CDR2 YSLEER. The CDR3 sequence is CASSQDSGRSSYEQYF. As DNA, the CDR3 is TGCGCCAGCAGCCAAGATAGCGGACGAAGCTCCTACGAGCAGTACTTC.

The table lists this clonotype with a few counts. The chain employs TRBV27 and TRBJ1-1; D not resolved. CDR1 and CDR2 (germline): MNHEY, SMNVEV (reference sequence). The CDR3 has 13 residues. Deletions cut 0 bases from V and 0 bases from J, with 2 bases between. The chain's CDR3 is CASSLSMNTEAFF. The CDR3 nucleotides read TGTGCCAGCAGTTTATCGATGAACACTGAAGCTTTCTTT.

This clonotype came up a few times. The chain carries TRBV12-3 or TRBV12-4 and TRBJ1-1, with D perhaps matching TRBD1 (5 bases). The CDR3 has 15 amino acids. Trimming removed 5 bases from V and 0 bases from J, with 13 bases in between. Here the CDR3 DNA reads TGTGCCAGCAGTGGAAACAGGATCATGAACACTGAAGCTTTCTTT. It is translated as CASSGNRIMNTEAFF.

The sample holds a few counts of this clonotype. The rearrangement joins TRBV5-4 to TRBJ2-2; 10 positions match TRBD2. There are 13 residues in the CDR3. The V segment lost 10 bases and the J segment 2 bases; nucleotides outside the gene matches: 2. CDR1 SGHNT and CDR2 YYREEE come from the germline V gene (reference sequence). The CDR3, as DNA: TGTGCCGGACTAGCGGAAAACACCGGGGAGCTGTTTTTT. Encoded protein: CAGLAENTGELFF.

The chain carries TRBV27 and TRBJ1-2; a possible D gene is TRBD1 (5 bases). This CDR3 region has 14 residues. The germline V and J ends were trimmed by 3 bases and 0 bases, with 8 bases remaining between them. The germline gives CDR1 MNHEY, CDR2 SMNVEV (reference sequence). CDR3 residues: CASSFTGANYGYTF. The CDR3 bases are TGTGCCAGCAGTTTCACGGGGGCTAACTATGGCTACACCTTC.

V gene TRBV11-2 combines with J gene TRBJ2-5; 11 bases fit TRBD2. The V segment lost 5 bases and the J segment 3 bases; nucleotides outside the gene matches: 14. This CDR3 comprises 18 residues. CDR1 and CDR2 from the germline V gene are SGHAT and FQNNGV. The CDR3 reads CASSDISTRLAGKETQYF. The CDR3, as DNA: TGTGCCAGCAGCGACATCTCAACCCGACTAGCGGGGAAAGAGACCCAGTACTTC.

The chain employs TRBV28 and TRBJ2-2, with D tentatively TRBD1 or TRBD2 (5 bases each). Between the trimmed V and J ends, which lost 2 bases and 0 bases, there was a span of 13 bases. The CDR3 spans 17 residues. Germline V lookup: CDR1 MDHEN, CDR2 SYDVKM. The CDR3 here is CASSLPGTVANTGELFF. The CDR3 DNA reads as TGTGCCAGCAGTTTACCCGGGACGGTCGCGAACACCGGGGAGCTGTTTTTT.

The V and J genes are TRBV9 and TRBJ1-6; 7 bases are shared with TRBD1. Germline V gene sequence: CDR1 SGDLS, CDR2 YYNGEE. This CDR3 region has 15 residues. V lost 0 bases and J lost 9; bases outside the gene matches: 6. The CDR3 nucleotides are TGTGCCAGCAGCGTAGCTGGGACAGCAGGTTCACCCCTCCACTTT. Protein sequence: CASSVAGTAGSPLHF.

This clonotype was detected a few times. The chain employs TRBV7-4 and TRBJ2-5, with 11 bases lining up with TRBD2. CDR1 and CDR2 from the germline V gene are SGHVT and SQSDAQ. With 5 bases clipped from V and 2 bases from J, the junction kept 10 bases outside the gene matches. The CDR3 sequence is 17 residues long. For the CDR3, the DNA is TGTGCCAGCAGCATTACTGGACGACTAGCGGGACAAGAGACCCAGTACTTC. Translation: CASSITGRLAGQETQYF.

The chain recombines TRBV4-1 with TRBJ1-1; 7 nucleotides align to TRBD1. V was pared by 7 bases and J by 0 bases, with 17 bases of the junction left unmatched. This CDR3 comprises 18 residues. From germline, CDR1 is MGHRA and CDR2 YSYEKL. CDR3 bases: TGCGCCAGCACACCCGAAGGGCAGGGGGGATTCATGAACACTGAAGCTTTCTTT. This sequence encodes CASTPEGQGGFMNTEAFF.

The chain couples TRBV20-1 to TRBJ1-1, with D perhaps TRBD1 (6 bases). The germline CDR1 and CDR2 sequences are DFQATT and SNEGSKA (reference sequence). The CDR3 contains 14 residues. Trimming cost V 5 bases and J 3 bases, with 16 bases left between them. The DNA for the CDR3 is TGCAGTGCTTCCCAAAGACAGGCGCACACTGAAGCTTTCTTT. Translation: CSASQRQAHTEAFF.

The chain has TRBV3-1 and TRBJ1-2; tentative D call: TRBD1 (6 bases). The V end was cut by 1 base, the J end by 4 bases, with 10 bases between. CDR1 and CDR2 from the germline V gene are LGHDT and YNNKEL (reference sequence). This CDR3 has 14 residues. CDR3 DNA: TGTGCCAGCAGCCAAGCCGGGACACCCTATGGCTACACCTTC. As protein: CASSQAGTPYGYTF. The entire variable domain, with the rest obtained from reference TRBV3-1 and TRBJ1-2, is as follows: DTAVSQTPKYLVTQMGNDKSIKCEQNLGHDTMYWYKQDSKKFLKIMFSYNNKELIINETVPNRFSPKSPDKAHLNLHINSLELGDSAVYFCASSQAGTPYGYTFGSGTRLTVV.

The rearrangement links TRBV5-1 to TRBJ1-1; the D is unclear. Trimming pared 6 bases from V and 1 base from J, leaving 7 bases between. The CDR3 runs 12 residues. The germline V gene encodes CDR1 SGHRS and CDR2 YFSETQ. CDR3 protein: CASTDANTEAFF. CDR3 DNA sequence: TGCGCCAGCACGGACGCGAACACTGAAGCTTTCTTT.

This clonotype was observed a handful of times. Here the CDR3 reads CASSTSWTSNQPQHF. Written as DNA, the CDR3 is TGTGCCAGCAGTACTAGCTGGACCTCCAATCAGCCCCAGCATTTT. The rearrangement links TRBV6-5 to TRBJ1-5; D gene uncertain. Trimming took 5 bases from V and 3 from J, leaving 14 bases between them. Germline assignment: CDR1 MNHEY and CDR2 SVGAGI. The CDR3 contains 15 residues.

V usage is TRBV20-1 and J usage is TRBJ2-7; D perhaps matches TRBD2 (5 bases). The germline V gene encodes CDR1 DFQATT and CDR2 SNEGSKA (reference sequence). The CDR3 consists of 12 residues. V dropped 3 bases and J dropped 3 bases, with 9 bases sitting between them. The CDR3 reads CSARMGSYEQYF. The CDR3 coding sequence is TGCAGTGCTAGGATGGGGAGCTACGAGCAGTACTTC.

Judged by abundance, this clonotype is medium-sized. The chain uses TRBV28 and TRBJ2-1; D gene ambiguous. V lost 6 bases, J lost 3 bases, and 9 bases lay in between. Germline V gene lookup returns CDR1 MDHEN and CDR2 SYDVKM. The CDR3 has 13 amino acids. In nucleotides, the CDR3 is TGTGCCAGCAGATTGCCTGGCTACAATGAGCAGTTCTTC. Protein: CASRLPGYNEQFF.

This chain links TRBV12-3 or TRBV12-4 with TRBJ2-7, with a weak D call TRBD2 (7 bases). The CDR3 extends over 14 amino acids. With 7 bases removed from V and 4 bases from J, the gap between germline ends came to 17 bases. The chain's CDR3 is CASTPGGGLYEQYF. The CDR3 coding sequence is TGTGCCAGCACCCCTGGCGGGGGCTTATACGAGCAGTACTTC.

This clonotype was seen repeatedly, ten times or more. The DNA of the CDR3 is TGTGCCAGCAGCTCCGACAGGGGGACTAATGAAAAACTGTTTTTT. Residues: CASSSDRGTNEKLFF. V and J are TRBV28 and TRBJ1-4; 9 bases match TRBD1. Germline assignment: CDR1 MDHEN and CDR2 SYDVKM. The J segment lost 2 bases and the V segment lost 6 bases, leaving 4 bases of the junction unmatched. There are 15 residues in the CDR3. Using reference TRBV28 and TRBJ1-4 for the parts outside the CDR3, the full variable domain is DVKVTQSSRYLVKRTGEKVFLECVQDMDHENMFWYRQDPGLGLRLIYFSYDVKMKEKGDIPEGYSVSREKKERFSLILESASTNQTSMYLCASSSDRGTNEKLFFGSGTQLSVL.

The V and J genes are TRBV5-4 and TRBJ2-3, with 8 bases matching TRBD2. Trimming removed 4 bases from V and 4 bases from J; junction bases left unmatched: 8. Looked up from germline, CDR1 is SGHNT and CDR2 is YYREEE (reference sequence). The CDR3 covers 15 residues. CDR3 DNA sequence: TGTGCCAGCAGCCCCTACTCGCGGGGGGCAGATACGCAGTATTTT. This encodes CASSPYSRGADTQYF.

This clonotype was detected many times. This chain joins TRBV12-3 or TRBV12-4 and TRBJ2-1; 11 bases line up with TRBD2. The J segment lost 2 bases and the V segment lost 3 bases, leaving 3 bases of the junction unmatched. The CDR3 loop spans 16 amino acids. The CDR3 DNA reads TGTGCCAGCAGTTTCCGACTAGCGGGGCCCTACAATGAGCAGTTCTTC. Translation gives CASSFRLAGPYNEQFF.

The genes are TRBV7-9 and TRBJ2-5, with D possibly being TRBD1 (5 bases). The V end lost 3 bases, the J end lost 4 bases, and 12 bases lay between the germline ends. This CDR3 comprises 14 residues. Looked up from germline, CDR1 is SEHNR and CDR2 is FQNEAQ (reference sequence). CDR3 sequence reads: CASSFLRGGETQYF. The CDR3 DNA follows: TGTGCCAGCAGCTTTTTAAGGGGTGGAGAGACCCAGTACTTC.

This clonotype showed up just a few times. The chain recombines TRBV11-2 with TRBJ2-2, with D tentatively TRBD1 (6 bases). The V and J ends lost 2 bases and 6 bases respectively, with 16 bases between them. The CDR3 spans 16 residues. Looked up from germline, CDR1 is SGHAT and CDR2 is FQNNGV. Here the CDR3 reads CASSLRDMGIAGELFF. The CDR3 DNA reads TGTGCCAGCAGCTTAAGGGACATGGGGATCGCCGGGGAGCTGTTTTTT.

This clonotype showed up just a few times. One junction end disagrees with the germline gene, perhaps due to a read error. The V call is TRBV7-9, the J call TRBJ2-7, with D possibly matching TRBD2 (5 bases). CDR1 is SEHNR and CDR2 is FQNEAQ in the germline V gene (reference sequence). The CDR3 has 14 residues. CDR3 protein: CASSLAAGLHEQYF. CDR3 nucleotides: TGTGCCAGCAGCCTAGCAGCTGGGTTACACGAGCAGTACTTC.

This clonotype was seen at least ten times. The chain couples TRBV7-6 to TRBJ2-2; D is possibly TRBD2 (6 bases). The CDR3 spans 14 residues. V was cut by 3 bases and J by 7 bases, with 12 bases left in between. Germline values: CDR1 SGHVS, CDR2 FNYEAQ. The CDR3 region is CASSFGGRIGELFF. CDR3 nucleotides: TGTGCCAGCAGCTTCGGGGGTAGGATCGGGGAGCTGTTTTTT.